These T cell receptor beta chains were read from a single sample in a study of shared clonotypes between healthy human individuals. Libraries were prepared by immunoSEQ multiplex PCR; TCRdb keeps only in-frame clonotypes and omits some of them. The sample carries about a million clones, under 80% recorded once. The sequenced sample was memory CD4+ T cells sorted from blood. These receptors originate from a man aged 18 to 35 in good health. The CDR3 runs from the conserved cysteine through the conserved F or W.

>TRBJ2-5|TRBV18
CASSPPPGRETQYF
>TRBJ2-3|TRBV27
CASSYSTDTQYF
>TRBJ2-6|TRBV6-5
CATQREGSGANVLTF
>TRBJ2-7|TRBV4-1
CASSQDLLSSYEQYF
>TRBJ1-4|TRBV5-4
CASSDRDRGRTNEKLFF
>TRBJ2-5|TRBV30
CAWSAGGQETQYF
>TRBJ2-4|TRBV10-1
CASSDRQGGENIQYF
>TRBJ2-7|TRBV5-1
CASSFRTGFYEQYF
>TRBJ2-2|TRBV15
CATSRGGSGTTGELFF
>TRBJ2-3|TRBV18
CASSPLVAERGSTDTQYF
>TRBJ1-4|TRBV7-9
CASSNPGSATNEKLFF
>TRBJ2-5|TRBV5-1
CASSKAGGSETQYF
>TRBJ2-3|TRBV5-1
CASSLGGVGDTQYF
>TRBJ1-2|TRBV6-4
CASTDDRGRYGYTF